Listed below are T cell receptor beta chains from one sample, sequenced in a study of CD8+ T cells in alopecia areata. Produced via immunoSEQ multiplex PCR; TCRdb's table is partial and in-frame only. The repertoire includes about 180,000 clones, 40% to 55% of them detected once, and 9.5% to 13% sits in the top ten. The sequenced sample was CD8+ T cells sorted from blood, obtained between weeks 51 and 54, from a patient treated with tofacitinib. The receptors derive from a human donor with alopecia areata. Both conserved end residues are part of each CDR3. A D gene is named only where the DNA matches it firmly. Some rows mark clone size as missing; the rest say once, few, many or name a class of expanded clone.

TRBV7-9	TRBD1	.	TRBJ2-3	TGTGCCAGCAGCGCCCTATTTGGGACAGCAGATACGCAGTATTTT	CASSALFGTADTQYF
TRBV9	.	.	TRBJ2-6	TGTGCCAGCAGCCCAGGAAGTCTGGGGGCCAACGTCCTGACTTTC	CASSPGSLGANVLTF
TRBV15	TRBD1	.	TRBJ2-5	TGTGCCACCAGCGGTAGGACAGGGGGCAAGGAGACCCAGTACTTC	CATSGRTGGKETQYF
TRBV29-1	TRBD1	.	TRBJ2-5	TGCAGCGTTGAAGAACCGGGACAGGGGCGAGAGACCCAGTACTTC	CSVEEPGQGRETQYF
TRBV4-3	TRBD1	.	TRBJ2-3	TGCGCCAGCAGTCAAAGGGGACAGGGCACAGATACGCAGTATTTT	CASSQRGQGTDTQYF
TRBV4-2	.	once	TRBJ1-3	TGTGCCAGCAGCCAAGAGGGTGGGGGAGCCATATATTTT	CASSQEGGGAIYF
TRBV5-1	.	.	TRBJ1-1	TGCGCCAGCAGCTTGGATGCCAGGGCGAACACTGAAGCTTTCTTT	CASSLDARANTEAFF
TRBV5-1	.	few	TRBJ1-4	TGCGCCAGCACCCTGACAGGAGGTGAAGATGAAAAACTGTTTTTT	CASTLTGGEDEKLFF
TRBV2	.	.	TRBJ2-3	TGTGCCAGGGGGATCGTACTGCGTGGCACAGATACGCAGTATTTT	CARGIVLRGTDTQYF
TRBV5-5	.	few	TRBJ1-5	TGTGCCAGCAGCTTGGACAGCCGATATAGCAATCAGCCCCAGCATTTT	CASSLDSRYSNQPQHF
TRBV19	.	.	TRBJ2-5	TGTGCCAGTAGTATCCGTCGGGCCCAGAGGCAAGAGACCCAGTACTTC	CASSIRRAQRQETQYF
TRBV30	.	.	TRBJ1-6	TGTGCCTGGAGTTGGGGTAGGGGCTCGAGCTCCTATAATTCACCCCTCCACTTT	CAWSWGRGSSSYNSPLHF
TRBV13	.	.	TRBJ1-1	TGTGCCAGCGCCAGGACTCAGGGTATCCCTGAAGCTTTCTTT	CASARTQGIPEAFF
TRBV11-2	.	.	TRBJ1-1	TGTGCCAGCAGTTCGACAGGTACCTACACTGAAGCTTTCTTT	CASSSTGTYTEAFF
TRBV9	TRBD2	few	TRBJ2-1	TGTGCCAGCAGCGTAGTTAGCGGGGGGTTCTACAATGAGCAGTTCTTC	CASSVVSGGFYNEQFF
TRBV14	.	few	TRBJ2-7	TGTGCCAGCAGCCAAGGTCCAGGGGTCCACGAGCAGTACTTC	CASSQGPGVHEQYF
TRBV6-6	TRBD1	.	TRBJ2-5	TGTGCCAGCAGTTACGTGACAGGGGGAGAGACCCAGTACTTC	CASSYVTGGETQYF
TRBV30	.	.	TRBJ2-3	TGTGCCTGGAGTGGAGTAACAGCAGATACGCAGTATTTT	CAWSGVTADTQYF
TRBV5-1	.	few	TRBJ1-5	TGCGCCAGCAGCTTGGGGGGGGCGCAAGGCCAGCCCCAGCATTTT	CASSLGGAQGQPQHF
TRBV4-1	TRBD1	.	TRBJ2-7	TGCGCCAGCAGCCTCAACGGACAGGGGGTTTACGAGCAGTACTTC	CASSLNGQGVYEQYF
TRBV9	TRBD1	few	TRBJ2-2	TGTGCCAGCAGCGCCAACCGACAGGGGCTGAACACCGGGGAGCTGTTTTTT	CASSANRQGLNTGELFF
TRBV13	.	.	TRBJ2-1	TGTGCCAGCAGCCTATCCGATGAGCAGTTCTTC	CASSLSDEQFF